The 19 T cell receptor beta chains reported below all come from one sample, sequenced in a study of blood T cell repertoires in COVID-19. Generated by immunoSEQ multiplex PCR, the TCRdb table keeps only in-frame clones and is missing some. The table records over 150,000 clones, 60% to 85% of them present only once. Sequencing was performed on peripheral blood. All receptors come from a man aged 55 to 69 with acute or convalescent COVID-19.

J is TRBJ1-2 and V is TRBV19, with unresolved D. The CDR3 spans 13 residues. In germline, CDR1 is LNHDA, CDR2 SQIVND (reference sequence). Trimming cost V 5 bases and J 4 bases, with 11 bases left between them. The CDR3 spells CASSFQSLYGYTF. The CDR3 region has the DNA TGTGCCAGTAGTTTCCAGTCGCTCTATGGCTACACCTTC.

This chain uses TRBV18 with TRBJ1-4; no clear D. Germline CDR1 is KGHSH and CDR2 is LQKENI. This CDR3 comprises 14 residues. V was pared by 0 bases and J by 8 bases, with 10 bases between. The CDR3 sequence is CASSPPMAREKLFF. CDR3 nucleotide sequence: TGTGCCAGCTCACCACCAATGGCGCGGGAAAAACTGTTTTTT.

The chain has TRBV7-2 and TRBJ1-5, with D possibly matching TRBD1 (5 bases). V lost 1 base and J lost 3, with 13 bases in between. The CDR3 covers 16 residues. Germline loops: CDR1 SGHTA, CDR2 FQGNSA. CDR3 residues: CASSLVEGAINQPQHF. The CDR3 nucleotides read TGTGCCAGCAGCTTAGTGGAAGGGGCGATCAATCAGCCCCAGCATTTT. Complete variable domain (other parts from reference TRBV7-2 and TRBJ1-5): GAGVSQSPSNKVTEKGKDVELRCDPISGHTALYWYRQSLGQGLEFLIYFQGNSAPDKSGLPSDRFSAERTGGSVSTLTIQRTQQEDSAVYLCASSLVEGAINQPQHFGDGTRLSIL.

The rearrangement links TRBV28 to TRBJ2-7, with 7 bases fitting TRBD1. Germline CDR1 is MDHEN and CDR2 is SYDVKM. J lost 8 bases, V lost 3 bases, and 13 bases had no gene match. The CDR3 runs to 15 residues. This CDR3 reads CASSFFSADREKQYF. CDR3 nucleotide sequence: TGTGCCAGCAGTTTTTTCTCCGCCGACAGGGAGAAGCAGTACTTC. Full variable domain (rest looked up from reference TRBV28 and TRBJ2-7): DVKVTQSSRYLVKRTGEKVFLECVQDMDHENMFWYRQDPGLGLRLIYFSYDVKMKEKGDIPEGYSVSREKKERFSLILESASTNQTSMYLCASSFFSADREKQYFGPGTRLTVT.

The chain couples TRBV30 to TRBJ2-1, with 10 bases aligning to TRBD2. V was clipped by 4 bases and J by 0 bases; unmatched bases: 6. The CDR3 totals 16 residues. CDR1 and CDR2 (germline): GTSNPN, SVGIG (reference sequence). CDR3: CAWKAGTSVSYNEQFF. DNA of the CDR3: TGTGCCTGGAAAGCCGGGACTAGCGTCTCCTACAATGAGCAGTTCTTC.

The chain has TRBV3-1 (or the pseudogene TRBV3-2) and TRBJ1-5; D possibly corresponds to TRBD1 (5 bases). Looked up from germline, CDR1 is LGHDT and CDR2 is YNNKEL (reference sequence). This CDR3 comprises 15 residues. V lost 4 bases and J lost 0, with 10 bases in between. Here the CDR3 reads CASSPGIHSNQPQHF. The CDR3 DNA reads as TGTGCCAGCAGCCCAGGGATTCATAGCAATCAGCCCCAGCATTTT.

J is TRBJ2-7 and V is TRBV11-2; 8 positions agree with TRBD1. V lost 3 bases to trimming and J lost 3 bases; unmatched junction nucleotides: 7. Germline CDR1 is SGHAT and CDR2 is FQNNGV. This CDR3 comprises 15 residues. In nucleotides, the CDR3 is TGTGCCAGCAGCTTCCGTAGACAGGGGCGCTACGAGCAGTACTTC. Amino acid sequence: CASSFRRQGRYEQYF.

The chain's CDR3 is CASSSQGQGKTYEQYF. CDR3 bases: TGCGCCAGCAGCTCTCAGGGACAGGGTAAAACCTACGAGCAGTACTTC. The genes are TRBV5-1 and TRBJ2-7; 9 nucleotides align to TRBD1. Germline V gene lookup returns CDR1 SGHRS and CDR2 YFSETQ. Trimming took 3 bases from V and 2 from J; bases not matched to a gene: 9. The CDR3 consists of 16 residues.

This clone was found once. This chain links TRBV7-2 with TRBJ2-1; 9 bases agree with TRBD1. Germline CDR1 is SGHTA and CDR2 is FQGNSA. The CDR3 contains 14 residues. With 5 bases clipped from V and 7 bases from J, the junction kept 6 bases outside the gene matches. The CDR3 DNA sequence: TGTGCCAGCAGCATACAGGGGGCGGGGAATGAGCAGTTCTTC. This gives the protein CASSIQGAGNEQFF.

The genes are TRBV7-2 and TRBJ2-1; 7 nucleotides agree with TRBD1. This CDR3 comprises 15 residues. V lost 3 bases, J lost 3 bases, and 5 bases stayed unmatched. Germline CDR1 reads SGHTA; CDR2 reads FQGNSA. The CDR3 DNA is TGTGCCAGCAGCTTCCCGACAGGGTACTACAATGAGCAGTTCTTC. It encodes CASSFPTGYYNEQFF.

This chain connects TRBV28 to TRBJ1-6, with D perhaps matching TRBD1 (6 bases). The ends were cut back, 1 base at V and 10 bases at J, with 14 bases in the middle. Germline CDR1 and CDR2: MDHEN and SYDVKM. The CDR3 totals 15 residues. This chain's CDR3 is CASSLLMGGGSPLHF. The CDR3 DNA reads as TGTGCCAGCAGTTTATTAATGGGGGGGGGCTCACCCCTCCACTTT.

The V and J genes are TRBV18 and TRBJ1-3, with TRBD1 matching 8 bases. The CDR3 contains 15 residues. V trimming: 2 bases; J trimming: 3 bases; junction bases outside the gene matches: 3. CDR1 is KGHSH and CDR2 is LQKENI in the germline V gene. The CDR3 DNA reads TGTGCCAGCTCACCAGACAGGGGCCTTGGAAACACCATATATTTT. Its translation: CASSPDRGLGNTIYF.

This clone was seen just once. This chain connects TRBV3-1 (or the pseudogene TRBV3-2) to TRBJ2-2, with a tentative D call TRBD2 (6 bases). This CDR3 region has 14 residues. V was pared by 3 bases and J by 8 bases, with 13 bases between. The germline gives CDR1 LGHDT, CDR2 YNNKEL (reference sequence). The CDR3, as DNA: TGTGCCAGCAGCCACGGAGGAGGGATAGGGGAGCTGTTTTTT. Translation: CASSHGGGIGELFF.

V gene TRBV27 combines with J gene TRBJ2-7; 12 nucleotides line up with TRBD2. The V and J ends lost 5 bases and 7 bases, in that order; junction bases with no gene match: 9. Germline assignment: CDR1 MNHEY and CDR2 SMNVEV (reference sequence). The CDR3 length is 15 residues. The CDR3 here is CASSAPTSGGDEQYF. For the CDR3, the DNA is TGTGCCAGCAGTGCGCCGACTAGCGGGGGCGATGAGCAGTACTTC.

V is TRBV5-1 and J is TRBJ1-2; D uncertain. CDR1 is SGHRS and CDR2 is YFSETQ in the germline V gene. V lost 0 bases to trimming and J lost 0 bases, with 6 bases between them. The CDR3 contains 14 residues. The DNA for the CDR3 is TGCGCCAGCAGCTTGGACTCCTCTAACTATGGCTACACCTTC. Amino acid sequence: CASSLDSSNYGYTF.

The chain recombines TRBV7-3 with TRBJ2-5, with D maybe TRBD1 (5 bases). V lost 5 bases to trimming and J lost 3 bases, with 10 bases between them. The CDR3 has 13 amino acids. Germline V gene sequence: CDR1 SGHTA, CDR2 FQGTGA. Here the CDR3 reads CASSAQGEETQYF. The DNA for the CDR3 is TGTGCCAGCAGCGCCCAGGGTGAAGAGACCCAGTACTTC.

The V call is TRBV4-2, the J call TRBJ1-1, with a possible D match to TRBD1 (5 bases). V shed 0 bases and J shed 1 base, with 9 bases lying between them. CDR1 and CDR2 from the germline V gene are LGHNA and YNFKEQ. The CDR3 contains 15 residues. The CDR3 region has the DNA TGTGCCAGCAGCCAAGATTCACAGGCGAACACTGAAGCTTTCTTT. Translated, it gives CASSQDSQANTEAFF.

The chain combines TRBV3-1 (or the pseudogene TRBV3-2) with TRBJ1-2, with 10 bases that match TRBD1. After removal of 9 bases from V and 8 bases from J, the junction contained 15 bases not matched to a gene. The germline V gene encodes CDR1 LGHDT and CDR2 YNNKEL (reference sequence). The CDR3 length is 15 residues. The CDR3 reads CARTGTGVGSSGYTF. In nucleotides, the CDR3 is TGTGCCAGGACCGGGACAGGGGTGGGGTCTAGCGGCTACACCTTC.

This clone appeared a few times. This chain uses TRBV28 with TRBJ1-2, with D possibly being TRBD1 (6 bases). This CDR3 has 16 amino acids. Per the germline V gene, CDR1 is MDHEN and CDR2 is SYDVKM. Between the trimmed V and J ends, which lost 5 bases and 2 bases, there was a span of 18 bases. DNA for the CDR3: TGTGCCAGCAGTCTTACAGGGCTCACCATGAACTATGGCTACACCTTC. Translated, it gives CASSLTGLTMNYGYTF.